These 6 T cell receptor beta chains came from one sample sequenced in a study of blood T cell repertoires in COVID-19. Measured with immunoSEQ multiplex PCR; TCRdb has only the in-frame clones, and not every one. Found here are roughly 180,000 clones, approximately 85% of them singletons; the top ten hold around 5.4%. Sequencing was performed on peripheral blood. These receptors all stem from a woman aged 45-59 years with COVID-19, enrolled during active disease.

This clone occurred once. This chain links TRBV28 with TRBJ2-7, with D possibly being TRBD1 (6 bases). The germline gives CDR1 MDHEN, CDR2 SYDVKM. Between the trimmed V and J ends, which lost 6 bases and 0 bases, there was a span of 12 bases. CDR3 length: 14 amino acids. The CDR3 nucleotides are TGTGCCAGCAGGCCACAGGGTATCTCCTACGAGCAGTACTTC. Its translation: CASRPQGISYEQYF.

This chain connects TRBV28 to TRBJ1-3; D ambiguous. This CDR3 region has 17 residues. With 5 bases removed from V and 0 bases from J, the gap between germline ends came to 17 bases. Germline-derived CDR1 and CDR2 are MDHEN and SYDVKM. This CDR3 is CASSLRTAFNSGNTIYF. CDR3 in DNA: TGTGCCAGCAGTCTACGGACTGCTTTTAACTCTGGAAACACCATATATTTT.

The chain joins TRBV6-5 to TRBJ2-7; 8 positions match TRBD1. Trimming cost V 1 base and J 7 bases; bases outside gene matches: 6. Per germline, CDR1 MNHEY and CDR2 SVGAGI. The CDR3 runs to 14 residues. The CDR3 region is CASSYFQGAGEQYF. CDR3 nucleotides: TGTGCCAGCAGTTACTTCCAGGGGGCGGGTGAGCAGTACTTC.

The J gene is TRBJ2-5, the V gene TRBV7-2; D may be TRBD1 (6 bases). V gave up 0 bases and J gave up 1 base, with 12 bases separating them. The CDR3 is 16 residues long. Germline CDR1 and CDR2: SGHTA and FQGNSA. The CDR3 is CASSLAPGASQETQYF. CDR3 in DNA: TGTGCCAGCAGCTTAGCCCCAGGGGCTAGCCAAGAGACCCAGTACTTC.

The gene calls are TRBV6-6 and TRBJ1-5; perhaps TRBD1 as D (5 bases). The CDR3 contains 18 residues. Trimming took off 5 bases at V and 4 bases at J, with 24 bases between the two ends. Germline CDR1 reads MNHNY; CDR2 reads SVGAGI (reference sequence). CDR3 nucleotides: TGTGCCAGCAGTCCCCACTCTTCGGGGCAACGGGGGAATCAGCCCCAGCATTTT. Its protein is CASSPHSSGQRGNQPQHF.

The gene calls are TRBV4-3 and TRBJ2-3; TRBD2 matches 13 bases. The CDR3 runs to 17 residues. Germline V gene sequence: CDR1 LGHNA, CDR2 YSLEER. V trimming: 3 bases; J trimming: 4 bases; junction bases outside the gene matches: 7. The DNA of the CDR3 is TGCGCCAGCAGCCACACACTAGCGGGGGGGCTCGCAGATACGCAGTATTTT. Residues: CASSHTLAGGLADTQYF.